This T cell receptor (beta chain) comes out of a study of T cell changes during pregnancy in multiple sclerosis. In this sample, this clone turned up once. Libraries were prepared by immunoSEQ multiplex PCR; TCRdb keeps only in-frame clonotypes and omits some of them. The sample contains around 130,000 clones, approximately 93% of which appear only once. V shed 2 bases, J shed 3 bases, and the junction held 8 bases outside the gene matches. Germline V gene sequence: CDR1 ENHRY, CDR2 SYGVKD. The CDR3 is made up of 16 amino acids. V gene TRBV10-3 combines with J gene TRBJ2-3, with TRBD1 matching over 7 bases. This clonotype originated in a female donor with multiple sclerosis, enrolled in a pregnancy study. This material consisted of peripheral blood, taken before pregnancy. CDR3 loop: CAISEPMTGRTDTQYF. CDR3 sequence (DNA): TGTGCCATCAGTGAGCCTATGACAGGGAGAACAGATACGCAGTATTTT.